Following are 2 T cell receptor beta chains from one sample sequenced in a study of blood T cells in healthy people across ages. The second PCR ran roughly 6 to 11 cycles with a sample-barcoded 5' primer and J-beta primers. Using its own MiXCR run on the 5' RACE reads, TCRdb lists one record per CDR3 protein. The sample records about 830,000 distinct CDR3 sequences, nearly 60% being singletons. Sequencing was done on a sample of blood. The receptor source for this set is a man aged 25-40 years in good health.

The chain carries TRBV7-2 and TRBJ1-2, with 7 bases fitting TRBD1. Germline V gives CDR1 SGHTA, CDR2 FQGNSA. This CDR3 is built from 17 residues. Trimming took 5 bases from V and 0 from J; bases not matched to a gene: 12. CDR3 sequence: CASSPSPGTATNYGYTF. CDR3 bases: TGTGCCAGCAGCCCCAGTCCCGGGACAGCCACTAACTATGGCTACACCTTC.

The chain couples TRBV7-2 to TRBJ1-5; D gene uncertain. V lost 2 bases and J 7 bases, leaving 6 bases between the germline ends. Per the germline V gene, CDR1 is SGHTA and CDR2 is FQGNSA. This CDR3 is 12 amino acids long. The CDR3 reads CASSLLEQPQHF. Written as DNA, the CDR3 is TGTGCCAGCAGCTTACTGGAACAGCCCCAGCATTTT.